This T cell receptor (beta chain) appears in the sequencing data of a study of blood T cells in healthy people across ages (dated by TCRdb to the mid-2010s). With regard to the full study: Template switching captured roughly one uniquely barcoded TCR beta cDNA molecule per two T cells in model experiments. Age-related changes in TCR beta repertoire diversity were measured in the study by deep sequencing normalized with unique cDNA molecular identifiers. The donors were divided into four age groups: young (average 16 years), middle-aged (under 40), aged (approximately 62) and long-lived (around 80). Donors of different ages were randomly distributed across sequencing lanes to avoid experimental bias. Two additional independent replicas of 1 million unique cDNA reads from the same blood draw were analyzed for two donors (one aged 18 to 29 and one aged 80 or older).

This clonotype turned up a few times. There is no known antigen for this receptor. Within one base of it there is no much larger clone, and no base qualities were kept. The junction shows trimming of 4 bases on V and 2 bases on J, and the gene matches do not reach 8 bases of it. CDR1 and CDR2 (SGHVS, FQNEAQ) derive from the germline V gene. Counted from cysteine to phenylalanine, this CDR3 has 16 amino acids. Left in the record is the CDR3 DNA by itself, 48 bases read in frame from the first base. Library preparation was by 5' RACE. Sequencing was performed on an Illumina HiSeq 2500. A second roughly 6 to 12 cycle PCR used a sample-barcoded 5' primer and a J-beta primer mix. Each TCR beta cDNA molecule received a unique molecular identifier from a template-switch 5' adaptor carrying 12 random nucleotides. At least 3 million CDR3-containing paired-end reads were obtained from each sample. All of the RNA was converted into first-strand cDNA using the Mint cDNA synthesis kit, with a TRBC-specific oligonucleotide serving as the primer. Following uracil-DNA glycosylase treatment, all cDNA underwent a first 18-cycle PCR with the universal primers M1SS and BC2_uni_R. Under the source paper's analysis protocol: Each sample was normalized by randomly selecting 1 million high-quality reads, each carrying a distinct molecular identifier. Instead of being binned into consensus sequences, reads with shared molecular identifiers were discarded. MiTCR, set to a Q25 quality threshold and the strictest error-elimination algorithm, was used for CDR3 identification, clonotype clustering and error correction. A nonparametric unseen species model with Euler transformation was used to estimate a lower bound on total TCR beta diversity. The raw public reads went through TCRdb reprocessing: fastp at Q25, MiXCR clone calling, in-frame beta chains kept. One record per CDR3 amino acid sequence lists the most common genes and DNA. The V and J calls and clone size come from TCRdb's table, not from the authors' own analysis. This sample is represented by under 800,000 distinct CDR3 sequences; about 21% of them were singletons. The biggest ten clones account for around 3.4% of the sample.

The approximately 39 donors, aged roughly 6 to 95 years, were systemically healthy Caucasian individuals from Russia. Each donor gave ten milliliters of peripheral blood, drawn into EDTA-treated Vacutainer tubes. PBMCs were isolated by Ficoll-Paque density-gradient centrifugation, with at least 7 million obtained per sample. Total RNA was extracted from PBMCs with Trizol reagent, with at least 6 micrograms obtained per sample. The percentages of naive CD45RAhigh/CD27high T cells were determined by flow cytometry on a PBMC aliquot from every donor. Summary of the overall study and its limitations: Estimates of total diversity based on one million sequenced T cells were regarded as lower bounds and as underestimates. Bulk unsorted PBMC profiling prevented conclusive comparison of naive and antigen-experienced compartments. Compared with the aged group, more naive CD4+ T cells, fewer expanded clones and increased TCR diversity were shown by the long-lived group, suggesting age selection. The percentage of naive T cells measured by flow cytometry correlated strongly with observed TCR beta diversity. Observed TCR beta diversity per million T cells fell roughly linearly with age, and a significant reduction was already apparent by age around 39. Because the CMV infection status of the donors was unknown, age-related changes in expanded clonotypes may potentially have been confounded.

The sample consisted of blood. The source of this sequence is a man between 70 and 80 years old in good health. The chain couples TRBV7-8 to TRBJ2-3; 8 middle bases align to TRBD2. This receptor has the CDR3 CASSSDSGTVTDTQYF. The DNA sequence is as follows: TGTGCCAGCAGCTCCGATAGCGGGACTGTCACAGATACGCAGTATTTT.